Listed here are 26 T cell receptor beta chains from one sample, sequenced in a study of T cell responses to AZD1222 COVID-19 vaccine. Assay: immunoSEQ multiplex PCR; the TCRdb copy retains only in-frame clones and omits some. The data hold 90,000 to 130,000 clones, with 88% observed a single time. Sequences were derived from peripheral blood, sampled on day 0 of AZD1222 vaccination. Every receptor here comes from an adult in good health.

The rearrangement joins TRBV19 to TRBJ1-5, with D perhaps matching TRBD1 (5 bases). Trimming removed 5 bases at V and 0 bases at J, with 17 bases between. The germline CDR1 and CDR2 sequences are LNHDA and SQIVND (reference sequence). This CDR3 spans 17 amino acids. The CDR3 nucleotides read TGTGCCAGTAGTCGGGACGTGGCCCGGATTAGCAATCAGCCCCAGCATTTT. Protein: CASSRDVARISNQPQHF.

This sequence joins TRBV7-9 and TRBJ2-5; no firm D call. The CDR3 contains 11 residues. The V end lost 5 bases, the J end lost 7 bases, and 8 bases lay between the germline ends. The germline V gene has CDR1 SEHNR and CDR2 FQNEAQ (reference sequence). For the CDR3, the DNA is TGTGCCAGCAGCCCCCCGGGGACCCAGTACTTC. It is translated as CASSPPGTQYF.

This chain links TRBV6-1 with TRBJ2-1; maybe TRBD1 (6 bases). This CDR3 region has 15 residues. The V gene lost 1 base and the J gene lost 2 bases, with 9 bases spanning the gap. Per the germline V gene, CDR1 is MNHNS and CDR2 is SASEGT. The CDR3 coding sequence is TGTGCCAGCAGTGAAGGAAGGGGGACCTACAATGAGCAGTTCTTC. The encoded protein is CASSEGRGTYNEQFF.

The sample holds a few counts of this clone. The chain combines TRBV7-9 with TRBJ1-6; unclear D gene. This CDR3 has 15 residues. CDR1 and CDR2 from the germline V gene are SEHNR and FQNEAQ (reference sequence). The germline V and J ends were trimmed by 7 bases and 1 base, with 11 bases remaining between them. The CDR3 reads CASTNRGSYNSPLHF. In DNA form, the CDR3 reads TGTGCCAGCACCAACCGAGGTTCCTATAATTCACCCCTCCACTTT.

This sequence joins TRBV3-1 (or the pseudogene TRBV3-2) and TRBJ2-4, with 9 bases lining up with TRBD2. CDR1 and CDR2 from the germline V gene are LGHDT and YNNKEL (reference sequence). This CDR3 region has 17 residues. The ends lost 2 bases at V and 2 bases at J; junction bases unmatched: 7. The CDR3 DNA reads TGTGCCAGCAGCCAACCTGGGCTAGCGGGAACCAAAAACATTCAGTACTTC. Translated: CASSQPGLAGTKNIQYF.

CDR3 amino acids: CASRPGPRNEQFF. CDR3 coding DNA: TGCGCCAGCAGGCCCGGACCCCGCAATGAGCAGTTCTTC. This chain uses TRBV5-1 with TRBJ2-1; D call uncertain. Trimming shortened V by 5 bases and J by 6 bases, and 12 bases separated the two germline ends. The germline V gene has CDR1 SGHRS and CDR2 YFSETQ. This CDR3 comprises 13 residues. The full variable domain, rest sourced from reference TRBV5-1 and TRBJ2-1, is KAGVTQTPRYLIKTRGQQVTLSCSPISGHRSVSWYQQTPGQGLQFLFEYFSETQRNKGNFPGRFSGRQFSNSRSEMNVSTLELGDSALYLCASRPGPRNEQFFGPGTRLTVL.

This clone has only one observation. The chain carries TRBV19 and TRBJ2-7, with 8 nucleotides matching TRBD2. V lost 5 bases to trimming and J lost 0 bases; unmatched junction nucleotides: 9. The CDR3 runs 16 residues. Germline CDR1 reads LNHDA; CDR2 reads SQIVND (reference sequence). CDR3 in DNA: TGTGCCAGTAGTCCCGCCGGGAGGGGGAGCTCCTACGAGCAGTACTTC. Translation gives CASSPAGRGSSYEQYF.

This clone has only a few counts. This chain connects TRBV11-2 to TRBJ1-1; unclear D gene. Trimming removed 5 bases from V and 3 bases from J, with 7 bases in between. Germline V CDR1 and CDR2: SGHAT, FQNNGV. This CDR3 spans 12 amino acids. Here the CDR3 DNA reads TGTGCCAGCAGCCCAGTTGACACTGAAGCTTTCTTT. Its translation: CASSPVDTEAFF.

The J gene is TRBJ1-6, the V gene TRBV6-4; D perhaps matches TRBD1 (5 bases). Germline loops: CDR1 MRHNA, CDR2 SNTAGT. The CDR3 consists of 14 residues. Trimming cost V 6 bases and J 6 bases, with 12 bases left between them. CDR3 protein: CASREGPSNSPLHF. The DNA of the CDR3 is TGTGCCAGCAGGGAGGGGCCCTCTAATTCACCCCTCCACTTT.

This chain links TRBV4-2 with TRBJ1-1; D gene ambiguous. The CDR3 runs to 12 residues. In germline, CDR1 is LGHNA, CDR2 YNFKEQ. V gave up 1 base and J gave up 3 bases, with 3 bases separating them. The CDR3 DNA is TGTGCCAGCAGCCAAGGTTACACTGAAGCTTTCTTT. Its protein product is CASSQGYTEAFF.

CDR3 residues: CAGSTEEGTDTQYF. The DNA for the CDR3 is TGTGCCGGTTCGACGGAGGAAGGCACAGATACGCAGTATTTT. V gene TRBV6-4 combines with J gene TRBJ2-3; D may be TRBD2 (5 bases). CDR1 is MRHNA, CDR2 SNTAGT, per germline. This CDR3 has 14 residues. V was trimmed by 11 bases and J by 1 base, leaving 16 bases between them.

The rearrangement links TRBV3-1 (or the pseudogene TRBV3-2) to TRBJ1-2, with 7 nucleotides matching TRBD1. J lost 4 bases, V lost 3 bases, and 8 bases had no gene match. The CDR3 has 15 amino acids. Germline V CDR1 and CDR2: LGHDT, YNNKEL (reference sequence). The CDR3 DNA sequence: TGTGCCAGCAGCCACATGGACAGGTTCGGCTATGGCTACACCTTC. Translating it yields CASSHMDRFGYGYTF.

The rearrangement links TRBV3-1 (or the pseudogene TRBV3-2) to TRBJ2-3; maybe TRBD1 (6 bases). This CDR3 contains 18 residues. CDR1 LGHDT and CDR2 YNNKEL come from the germline V gene (reference sequence). Between the trimmed V and J ends, which lost 2 bases and 0 bases, there was a span of 18 bases. CDR3 DNA: TGTGCCAGCAGCCAATTTAGTCCAGGGGAGTTAAGCACAGATACGCAGTATTTT. Its protein product is CASSQFSPGELSTDTQYF.

V gene TRBV3-1 (or the pseudogene TRBV3-2) combines with J gene TRBJ2-2; 7 bases are a match to TRBD1. The CDR3 runs 14 residues. Trimming removed 7 bases from V and 6 bases from J; junction bases left unmatched: 8. Germline V gives CDR1 LGHDT, CDR2 YNNKEL (reference sequence). The CDR3 spells CASTRQGIAGELFF. The CDR3 DNA reads as TGTGCCAGCACCAGACAGGGTATTGCCGGGGAGCTGTTTTTT.

This chain links TRBV6-5 with TRBJ1-1; a weak D match, TRBD1 (6 bases). Per the germline V gene, CDR1 is MNHEY and CDR2 is SVGAGI. This CDR3 is built from 14 residues. The germline V and J ends were trimmed by 7 bases and 0 bases, with 12 bases remaining between them. The CDR3 DNA is TGTGCCAGCACAGGGGTTGGAATGAACACTGAAGCTTTCTTT. Translated: CASTGVGMNTEAFF.

The gene calls are TRBV4-1 and TRBJ2-3, with 12 bases fitting TRBD2. The CDR3 sequence is 17 residues long. Germline assignment: CDR1 MGHRA and CDR2 YSYEKL. V lost 1 base and J lost 4; bases outside the gene matches: 6. The CDR3 is CASSQVAASGGADTQYF. CDR3 DNA: TGCGCCAGCAGCCAAGTTGCGGCTAGCGGGGGGGCAGATACGCAGTATTTT.

This clone occurred a few times. The rearrangement uses TRBV7-2 and TRBJ2-7; 7 bases are a match to TRBD1. This CDR3 is 13 amino acids long. The V segment lost 3 bases and the J segment 3 bases; nucleotides outside the gene matches: 2. Looked up from germline, CDR1 is SGHTA and CDR2 is FQGNSA. The CDR3 here is CASSFTGDYEQYF. In DNA form, the CDR3 reads TGTGCCAGCAGCTTCACAGGGGACTACGAGCAGTACTTC. Drawing the rest from reference TRBV7-2 and TRBJ2-7, the complete variable domain is GAGVSQSPSNKVTEKGKDVELRCDPISGHTALYWYRQSLGQGLEFLIYFQGNSAPDKSGLPSDRFSAERTGGSVSTLTIQRTQQEDSAVYLCASSFTGDYEQYFGPGTRLTVT.

This chain links TRBV4-1 with TRBJ1-3; D remains unclear. Germline-derived CDR1 and CDR2 are MGHRA and YSYEKL. The CDR3 runs to 17 residues. V was pared by 3 bases and J by 2 bases, with 17 bases between. CDR3 in DNA: TGCGCCAGCAGCCACCCCCGCGTAGGGCAGGCTGGAAACACCATATATTTT. This codes for CASSHPRVGQAGNTIYF.

As to this clone: The DNA is omitted, as the CDR3 cannot be located on it reliably, and the CDR3 follows TCRdb's listing. The V and J genes are TRBV19 and TRBJ2-5; the table's D call, TRBD1, was not checked against the DNA. Germline V gene data show CDR1 as LNHDA and CDR2 as SQIVND (reference sequence). With termini counted, the CDR3 has 14 amino acids. The CDR3 loop is CASTSDRVGETQYF.

V gene TRBV5-1 combines with J gene TRBJ2-5, with 7 positions matching TRBD2. The length of the CDR3 is 13 residues. CDR1 and CDR2 from the germline V gene are SGHRS and YFSETQ. V trimming: 7 bases; J trimming: 5 bases; junction bases outside the gene matches: 8. CDR3 nucleotide sequence: TGCGCCAGCGCACAAAGTAGCGGGGAGACCCAGTACTTC. This sequence encodes CASAQSSGETQYF.

The chain links TRBV10-3 to TRBJ1-5; D may be TRBD1 (5 bases). Trimming removed 11 bases from V and 0 bases from J, with 11 bases in between. The CDR3 totals 13 residues. CDR1 and CDR2 (germline): ENHRY, SYGVKD. The CDR3 region is CASTESSNQPQHF. The CDR3 bases are TGTGCCTCGACAGAATCTAGCAATCAGCCCCAGCATTTT.

The rearrangement links TRBV6-5 to TRBJ1-2; 7 nucleotides match TRBD1. V was pared by 6 bases and J by 4 bases, with 2 bases of the junction left unmatched. Looked up from germline, CDR1 is MNHEY and CDR2 is SVGAGI. This CDR3 has 12 amino acids. The CDR3 reads CASRTGTYGYTF. The DNA of the CDR3 is TGTGCCAGCAGGACAGGGACCTATGGCTACACCTTC.

The chain carries TRBV4-1 and TRBJ1-1; D possibly corresponds to TRBD1 (6 bases). The CDR3 spans 15 residues. V was cut by 2 bases and J by 0 bases, with 10 bases left in between. Germline CDR1 reads MGHRA; CDR2 reads YSYEKL. Here the CDR3 DNA reads TGCGCCAGCAGCCAACAGGGGTCCATGAACACTGAAGCTTTCTTT. The encoded protein is CASSQQGSMNTEAFF.

V gene TRBV2 combines with J gene TRBJ1-2; the D gene is possibly TRBD1 (5 bases). V was clipped by 6 bases and J by 2 bases, with 16 bases between them. CDR1 is SNHLY and CDR2 is FYNNEI in the germline V gene. This CDR3 region has 15 residues. The CDR3: CASRGTGAFNYGYTF. CDR3 DNA: TGTGCCAGCAGGGGGACGGGAGCTTTCAACTATGGCTACACCTTC. The full variable domain, completed using reference TRBV2 and TRBJ1-2, is EPEVTQTPSHQVTQMGQEVILRCVPISNHLYFYWYRQILGQKVEFLVSFYNNEISEKSEIFDDQFSVERPDGSNFTLKIRSTKLEDSAMYFCASRGTGAFNYGYTFGSGTRLTVV.

In this sample, this clone turned up a few times. The gene calls are TRBV6-4 and TRBJ1-1; TRBD1 aligns across 7 bases. The CDR3 sequence is 15 residues long. Germline V CDR1 and CDR2: MRHNA, SNTAGT. V dropped 0 bases and J dropped 2; count of bases not matched to a gene: 3. The CDR3: CASSDSSGGNTEAFF. The CDR3 coding sequence is TGTGCCAGCAGTGACTCATCAGGGGGTAACACTGAAGCTTTCTTT.

The genes are TRBV9 and TRBJ2-7; no reliable D call. The CDR3 has 14 residues. Per the germline V gene, CDR1 is SGDLS and CDR2 is YYNGEE. Trimming stripped 0 bases from V and 2 bases from J, with 9 bases between. The CDR3 is CASSVGADPYEQYF. The DNA of the CDR3 is TGTGCCAGCAGCGTAGGAGCCGATCCCTACGAGCAGTACTTC.